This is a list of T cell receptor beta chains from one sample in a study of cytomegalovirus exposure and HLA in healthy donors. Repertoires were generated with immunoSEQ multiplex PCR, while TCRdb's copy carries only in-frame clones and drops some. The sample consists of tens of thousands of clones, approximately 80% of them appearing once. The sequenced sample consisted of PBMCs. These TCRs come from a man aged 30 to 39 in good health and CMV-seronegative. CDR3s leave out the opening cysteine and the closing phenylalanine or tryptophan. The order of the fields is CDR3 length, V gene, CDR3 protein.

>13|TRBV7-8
ASSLGFGVGETQY
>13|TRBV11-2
ASSIRLAGDAEQF
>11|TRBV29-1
SVQHGVGQPQH
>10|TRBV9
ASSADRGKLF
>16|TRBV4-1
ASSRTSAATEGTDTQY
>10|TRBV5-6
ASSLNGYEQY
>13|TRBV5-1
ASRRDPTGNTEAF
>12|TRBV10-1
ASSDPGKPYEQY
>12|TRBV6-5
ASSESQEEDEQY
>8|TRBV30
AWSVLGTH
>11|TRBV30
AWMQQGATEAF
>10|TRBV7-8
ASSFDRETQY
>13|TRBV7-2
ASSFGSKPYQPQH
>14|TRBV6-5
ASSYGIGRRAGELF
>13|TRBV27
ATMAGYGGDTEAF
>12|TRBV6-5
ASRLRDRNTEAF
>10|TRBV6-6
ASMDSYNEQF
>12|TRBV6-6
ASSDRGDNYGYT
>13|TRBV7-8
ASKLGNGGQETQY
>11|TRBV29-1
SGGGRSNTEAF
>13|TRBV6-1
ASSEIGPSTDTQY
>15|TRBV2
ASSEGSPRQGSYEQY
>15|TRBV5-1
ASSLAPAGGPEDTQY
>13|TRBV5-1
ASSLKLAGGNEQF
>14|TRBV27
ASSQGLAGYFDTQY
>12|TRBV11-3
ASSSGLAYNEQF
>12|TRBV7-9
ASRSQGQGETQY
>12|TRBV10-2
ASRLDSGGAGQY
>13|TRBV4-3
ASSQARTLNEKLF
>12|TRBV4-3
ASSPHPGGYEQY
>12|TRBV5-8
ASSLAENTGELF
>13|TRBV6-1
ASSKTGSLAYEQF
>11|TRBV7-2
ASSLGSGNTIY
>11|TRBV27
ASRLRGSNEQF
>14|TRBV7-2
ASSLAGQVSTYEQY
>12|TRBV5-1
ASSVQGRTDTQY
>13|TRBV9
ASSPTGGNTGELF
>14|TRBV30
AWSVHGTGSWEKLF
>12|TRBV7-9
ASSLEGQYNEQF
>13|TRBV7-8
ASSLGQGRQEKLF
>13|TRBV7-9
ASSFERDNTDTQY
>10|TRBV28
ASSSWNTEAF
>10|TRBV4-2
ASSQDSSFTF
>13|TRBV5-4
ASRPGGGRGSEQY
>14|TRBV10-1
ASSDTGTGKNTEAF
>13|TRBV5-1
ASSLSGERNTEAF
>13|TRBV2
ASSERGYSNQPQH
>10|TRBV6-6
ASIQGNTEAF
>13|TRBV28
ASSSYRRLIYEQY
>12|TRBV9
ASSPSGLTNEQF
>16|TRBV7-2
ASSLVHRTTLPYNEQF
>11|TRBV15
ATSRAGDTEAF
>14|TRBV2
ASSEALGAGDQPQH
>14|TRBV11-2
ASSRQFHANTGELF
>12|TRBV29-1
SVGGPAAYNEQF
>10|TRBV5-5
ASSLGGYEQY
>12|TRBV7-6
ASSHGGRGTEAF